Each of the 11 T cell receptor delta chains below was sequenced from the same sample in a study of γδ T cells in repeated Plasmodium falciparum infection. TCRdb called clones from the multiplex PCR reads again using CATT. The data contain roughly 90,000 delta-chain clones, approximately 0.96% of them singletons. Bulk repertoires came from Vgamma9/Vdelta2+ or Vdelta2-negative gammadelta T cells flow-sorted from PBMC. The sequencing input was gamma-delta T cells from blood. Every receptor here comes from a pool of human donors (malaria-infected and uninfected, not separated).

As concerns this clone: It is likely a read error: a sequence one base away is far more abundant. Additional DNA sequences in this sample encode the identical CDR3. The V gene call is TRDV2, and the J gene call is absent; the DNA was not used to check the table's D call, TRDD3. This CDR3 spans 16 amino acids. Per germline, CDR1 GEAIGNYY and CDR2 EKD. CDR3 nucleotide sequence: TGTGCCTGTGCAAGTACTGGGGGATACGACACCGATAAACTTATCTTT. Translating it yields CACASTGGYDTDKLIF.

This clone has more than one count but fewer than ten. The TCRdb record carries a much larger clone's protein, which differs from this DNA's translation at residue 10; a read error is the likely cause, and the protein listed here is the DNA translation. CDR3 DNA sequence: TGTGCTCTTGGGGAAGTTATCTACGGGGGGGATACAAGATGGACCGATAAACTCATCTTT. It translates to CALGEVIYGGDTRWTDKLIF. This rearrangement joins TRDV1 to TRDJ1; 9 bases are shared with TRDD3. Assignment of the J gene here rests on matching the DNA to germline, because TCRdb gives none. CDR1 and CDR2 from the germline V gene are TSWWSYY and QGS. This CDR3 comprises 20 residues. The V and J ends lost 2 bases and 2 bases, in that order; junction bases with no gene match: 18.

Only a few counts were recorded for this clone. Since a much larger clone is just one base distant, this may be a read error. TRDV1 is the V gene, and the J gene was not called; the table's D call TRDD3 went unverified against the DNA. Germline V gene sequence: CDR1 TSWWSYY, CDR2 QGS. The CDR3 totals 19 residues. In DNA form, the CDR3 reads TGTGCTCTTGGGGAAAGATGGGAGTCTCGACAGGGGTACACCGATAAACTCATTTTT. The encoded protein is CALGERWESRQGYTDKLIF.

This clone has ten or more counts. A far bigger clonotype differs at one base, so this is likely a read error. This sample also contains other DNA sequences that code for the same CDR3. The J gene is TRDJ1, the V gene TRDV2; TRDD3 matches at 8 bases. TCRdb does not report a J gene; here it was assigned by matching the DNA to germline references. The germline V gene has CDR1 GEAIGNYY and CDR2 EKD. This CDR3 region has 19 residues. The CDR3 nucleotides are TGTGCCTGCGACACCGGGGGCTGGGGATACCCTTCGTACACCGATAAACTCATCTTT. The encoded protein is CACDTGGWGYPSYTDKLIF.

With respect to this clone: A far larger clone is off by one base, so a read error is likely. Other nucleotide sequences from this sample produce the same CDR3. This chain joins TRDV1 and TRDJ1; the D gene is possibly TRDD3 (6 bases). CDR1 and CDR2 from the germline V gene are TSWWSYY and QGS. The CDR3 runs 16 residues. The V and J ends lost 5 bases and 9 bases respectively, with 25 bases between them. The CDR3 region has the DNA TGTGCTCTTGGGAACTTCCCGAGGTACTGGGTGGGGGAACTCATCTTT. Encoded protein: CALGNFPRYWVGELIF.

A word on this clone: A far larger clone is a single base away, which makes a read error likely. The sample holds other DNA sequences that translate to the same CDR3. The CDR3 reads CALGELSSPGRTGIKLIF. CDR3 nucleotide sequence: TGTGCTCTTGGGGAACTAAGTAGTCCTGGTCGAACGGGTATTAAACTCATCTTT. The rearrangement links TRDV1 to TRDJ1, with no clear D. As TCRdb names no J gene, one was assigned here on the basis of a DNA match to germline. Trimming removed 0 bases from V and 7 bases from J, with 24 bases in between. CDR3 length: 18 amino acids. Germline V lookup: CDR1 TSWWSYY, CDR2 QGS.

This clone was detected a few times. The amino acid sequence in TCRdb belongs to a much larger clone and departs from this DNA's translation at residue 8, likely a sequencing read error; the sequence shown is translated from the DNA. The CDR3 region is CACDPWGLGAYTDKLIF. CDR3 nucleotides: TGTGCCTGTGACCCCTGGGGCCTGGGGGCCTACACCGATAAACTCATCTTT. The chain is built from TRDV2 and TRDJ1; 7 bases match TRDD3. The J gene comes from matching the DNA to germline here; TCRdb lacks it. The CDR3 has 17 amino acids. Germline loops: CDR1 GEAIGNYY, CDR2 EKD. V was clipped by 3 bases and J by 0 bases; unmatched bases: 12.

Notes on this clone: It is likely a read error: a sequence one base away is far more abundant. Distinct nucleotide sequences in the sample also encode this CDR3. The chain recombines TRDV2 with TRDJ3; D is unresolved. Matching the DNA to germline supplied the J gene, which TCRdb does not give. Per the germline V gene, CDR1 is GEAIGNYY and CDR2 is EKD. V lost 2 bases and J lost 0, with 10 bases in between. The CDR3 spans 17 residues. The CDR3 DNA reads TGTGCCTGTGACAACGCACCCAGCTCCTGGGACACCCGACAGATGTTTTTC. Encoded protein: CACDNAPSSWDTRQMFF.

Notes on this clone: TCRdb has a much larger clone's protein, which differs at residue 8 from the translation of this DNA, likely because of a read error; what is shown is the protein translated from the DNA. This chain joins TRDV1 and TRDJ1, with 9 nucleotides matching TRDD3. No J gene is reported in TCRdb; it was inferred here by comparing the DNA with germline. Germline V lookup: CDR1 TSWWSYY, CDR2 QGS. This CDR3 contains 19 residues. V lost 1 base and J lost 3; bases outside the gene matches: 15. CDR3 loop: CALGEPTTLGDLPSDKLIF. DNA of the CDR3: TGTGCTCTTGGGGAACCCACTACTCTGGGGGATCTACCTTCCGATAAACTCATCTTT.

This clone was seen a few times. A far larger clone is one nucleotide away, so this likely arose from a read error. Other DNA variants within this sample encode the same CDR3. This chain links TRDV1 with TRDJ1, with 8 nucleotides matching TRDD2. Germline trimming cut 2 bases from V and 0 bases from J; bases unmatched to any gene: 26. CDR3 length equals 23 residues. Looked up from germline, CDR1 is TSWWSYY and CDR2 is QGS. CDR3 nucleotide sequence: TGTGCTCTTGGGGAATTCCGGCGGCCTTCCTATCGTGTCGGGTTACTCTACACCGATAAACTCATCTTT. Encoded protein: CALGEFRRPSYRVGLLYTDKLIF.

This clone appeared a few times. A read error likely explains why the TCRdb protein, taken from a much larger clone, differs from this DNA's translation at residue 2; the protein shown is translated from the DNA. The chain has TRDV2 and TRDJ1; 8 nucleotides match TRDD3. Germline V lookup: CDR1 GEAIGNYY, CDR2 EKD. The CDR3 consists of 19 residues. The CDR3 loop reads CSCFSLFGWDTPDTDKLIF. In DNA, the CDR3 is TGTTCCTGTTTCTCCCTTTTCGGATGGGATACGCCGGACACCGATAAACTCATCTTT.